What follows are 27 T cell receptor beta chains derived from one specimen sequenced in a study of CXCR3-negative and CXCR3-positive naive CD8 T cells. Study findings and constraints: More hydrophobic TRB CDR3s occurred in CXCR3-positive than in CXCR3-negative naive cells.

Each TRB cDNA library was prepared by 5' RACE (with UMI labels). TCRdb re-called the 5' RACE reads; every CDR3 protein appears as one record, without DNA. This sample's table reports around 140,000 distinct CDR3 sequences. These receptors have no known antigen. Material for sequencing was naive CXCR3+ CD8+ T cells from blood. Sample subset: CD45RO-CCR7+CD27+CD95- naive CD8+ T cells expressing CXCR3 (TNR3+). The receptors derive from a human donor in good health. Some clones in this sample may be carry-over from other donors' samples.

This chain uses TRBV7-6 with TRBJ2-7; absent DNA, TCRdb's TRBD2 call cannot be checked. Germline CDR1 SGHVS, CDR2 FNYEAQ. The CDR3 spans 15 residues. CDR3 in amino acids: CASSLALGLAVEQYF.

V usage is TRBV6-5 and J usage is TRBJ1-2. Germline CDR1 and CDR2: MNHEY and SVGAGI. CDR3 length: 11 residues. The CDR3 region is CASTDGYGYTF.

J is TRBJ2-1 and V is TRBV7-9. Germline-derived CDR1 and CDR2 are SEHNR and FQNEAQ (reference sequence). The CDR3 sequence is 15 residues long. CDR3 sequence: CASSLALADYNEQFF.

J is TRBJ2-3 and V is TRBV29-1; TCRdb reports TRBD1, a call that lacks DNA to check it against. CDR3 length: 14 amino acids. Germline V gene data show CDR1 as SQVTM and CDR2 as ANQGSEA. This chain's CDR3 is CSVVGGYRTDTQYF.

The rearrangement links TRBV20-1 to TRBJ2-2; the TCRdb call, TRBD1, lacks DNA for checking. The germline V gene encodes CDR1 DFQATT and CDR2 SNEGSKA (reference sequence). The CDR3 has 15 residues. This chain's CDR3 is CSAVGQGMRTGELFF.

The chain links TRBV21-1 to TRBJ2-3. TRBV21-1 is flagged as a pseudogene. This CDR3 contains 13 residues. The CDR3 spells CASSKLVSDTQYF.

The chain couples TRBV29-1 to TRBJ2-5; TCRdb picks TRBD1, but there is no DNA to check that call. The CDR3 is made up of 14 amino acids. Germline V gives CDR1 SQVTM, CDR2 ANQGSEA. The CDR3 here is CSVWDRGVQETQYF.

This chain links TRBV20-1 with TRBJ2-7. Germline lookup yields CDR1 DFQATT and CDR2 SNEGSKA (reference sequence). The CDR3 runs to 13 residues. CDR3 sequence: CSARGLGNYEQYF.

V is TRBV5-1 and J is TRBJ2-1; TCRdb selects TRBD1, and the lack of DNA leaves this call unchecked. The CDR3 extends over 16 amino acids. In germline, CDR1 is SGHRS, CDR2 YFSETQ. CDR3: CASSLDLREKYNEQFF.

The chain couples TRBV27 to TRBJ2-1; no DNA is available, so the TRBD2 call from TCRdb remains unchecked. The CDR3 totals 13 residues. Germline V CDR1 and CDR2: MNHEY, SMNVEV (reference sequence). This CDR3 reads CASSLIGRNEQFF.

This rearrangement joins TRBV7-6 to TRBJ2-2; TCRdb returns TRBD2, unconfirmable since there is no DNA. The CDR3 length is 14 residues. CDR1 is SGHVS and CDR2 is FNYEAQ in the germline V gene. CDR3 loop: CASSWAGGTGELFF.

The genes are TRBV12-3 or TRBV12-4 and TRBJ2-7; TCRdb's D gene call, TRBD1, goes unchecked for lack of DNA. The CDR3 has 14 residues. CDR3 amino acids: CASSGGGHSYEQYF.

The rearrangement uses TRBV3-1 and TRBJ2-3; TCRdb returns TRBD1, unconfirmable since there is no DNA. The CDR3 runs 15 residues. Germline CDR1 and CDR2: LGHDT and YNNKEL (reference sequence). The CDR3: CASSPRGGWADTQYF.

V is TRBV7-6 and J is TRBJ2-2; the TRBD1 assignment by TCRdb is unverifiable without DNA. The V gene's germline CDR1 is SGHVS and CDR2 FNYEAQ. This CDR3 is built from 16 residues. CDR3 in amino acids: CASSWMDRGNTGELFF.

J is TRBJ2-5 and V is TRBV21-1; the D call of TRBD1 rests on TCRdb alone, since no DNA is present to check it. TRBV21-1 is recorded as a pseudogene. CDR3 length: 13 amino acids. CDR3: CASQKGPQETQYF.

This chain connects TRBV7-3 to TRBJ2-5; TCRdb's assignment of TRBD1 cannot be checked, as there is no DNA. Germline assignment: CDR1 SGHTA and CDR2 FQGTGA. The CDR3 runs 15 residues. The CDR3 region is CASSPPAGDVETQYF.

J is TRBJ2-7 and V is TRBV6-2 or TRBV6-3; as DNA is missing, the TRBD1 call by TCRdb cannot be tested. This CDR3 is built from 15 residues. The germline V gene encodes CDR1 MNHEY and CDR2 SVGEGT. CDR3 protein: CASNELAGPLYEQYF.

The chain links TRBV2 to TRBJ2-1. The V gene's germline CDR1 is SNHLY and CDR2 FYNNEI. This CDR3 is 13 amino acids long. The CDR3 spells CARGSQSDNEQFF.

The genes are TRBV5-4 and TRBJ1-2; TCRdb proposes TRBD1, but this gene call is untestable without DNA. This CDR3 contains 15 residues. CDR1 SGHNT and CDR2 YYREEE come from the germline V gene (reference sequence). The CDR3 reads CASSSGPLEGYGYTF.

The chain couples TRBV20-1 to TRBJ2-7; TCRdb names TRBD2, which stays unverified in the absence of DNA. Germline-derived CDR1 and CDR2 are DFQATT and SNEGSKA (reference sequence). The CDR3 spans 16 residues. The CDR3 spells CSARGLAGDTRDEQYF.

The chain joins TRBV29-1 to TRBJ1-1. The CDR3 runs 16 residues. Germline V CDR1 and CDR2: SQVTM, ANQGSEA. The CDR3: CSVEFGFKVMNTEAFF.

The chain uses TRBV5-4 and TRBJ2-7; TCRdb proposes TRBD2, but this gene call is untestable without DNA. The CDR3 runs to 16 residues. Germline lookup yields CDR1 SGHNT and CDR2 YYREEE (reference sequence). CDR3 region: CASSFSVREEKNEQYF. Drawing the rest from reference TRBV5-4 and TRBJ2-7, the complete variable domain is ETGVTQSPTHLIKTRGQQVTLRCSSQSGHNTVSWYQQALGQGPQFIFQYYREEENGRGNFPPRFSGLQFPNYSSELNVNALELDDSALYLCASSFSVREEKNEQYFGPGTRLTVT.

The chain couples TRBV6-5 to TRBJ2-5; as DNA is missing, the TRBD2 call by TCRdb cannot be tested. Per germline, CDR1 MNHEY and CDR2 SVGAGI. The CDR3 loop spans 13 amino acids. The CDR3 loop is CATTSYETETQYF.

The rearrangement uses TRBV7-9 and TRBJ1-1; TCRdb indicates TRBD1, and absent DNA this call remains unverified. The CDR3 contains 13 residues. The germline CDR1 and CDR2 sequences are SEHNR and FQNEAQ (reference sequence). CDR3 loop: CASSPQGSAEAFF.

The rearrangement uses TRBV7-3 and TRBJ2-7; TCRdb's D gene call, TRBD1, goes unchecked for lack of DNA. The CDR3 sequence is 14 residues long. Germline CDR1 and CDR2: SGHTA and FQGTGA. CDR3 loop: CASSPGGGAYEQYF. Full variable domain (outside the CDR3, taken from reference TRBV7-3 and TRBJ2-7): GAGVSQTPSNKVTEKGKYVELRCDPISGHTALYWYRQSLGQGPEFLIYFQGTGAADDSGLPNDRFFAVRPEGSVSTLKIQRTERGDSAVYLCASSPGGGAYEQYFGPGTRLTVT.

The J gene is TRBJ1-1, the V gene TRBV12-3 or TRBV12-4. CDR3 size: 14 residues. The CDR3 reads CASSLGGLDTEAFF.

The chain employs TRBV12-3 or TRBV12-4 and TRBJ2-1; no DNA is available, so the TRBD2 call from TCRdb remains unchecked. The CDR3 extends over 13 amino acids. This CDR3 reads CASSLMEEGEQFF.